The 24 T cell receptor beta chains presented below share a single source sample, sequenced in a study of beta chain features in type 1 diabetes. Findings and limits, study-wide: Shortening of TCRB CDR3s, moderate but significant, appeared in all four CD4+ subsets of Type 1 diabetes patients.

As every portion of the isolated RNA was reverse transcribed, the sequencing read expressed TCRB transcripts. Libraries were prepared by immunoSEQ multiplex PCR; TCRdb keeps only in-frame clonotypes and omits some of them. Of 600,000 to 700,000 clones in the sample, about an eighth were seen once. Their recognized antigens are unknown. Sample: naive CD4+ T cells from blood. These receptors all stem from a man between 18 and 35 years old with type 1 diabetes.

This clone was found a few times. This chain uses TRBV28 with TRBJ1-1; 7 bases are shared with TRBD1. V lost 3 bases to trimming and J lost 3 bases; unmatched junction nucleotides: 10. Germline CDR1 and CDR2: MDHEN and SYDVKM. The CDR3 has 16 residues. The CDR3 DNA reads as TGTGCCAGCAGTTTGGCGACAGGGCCCTGGGACACTGAAGCTTTCTTT. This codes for CASSLATGPWDTEAFF. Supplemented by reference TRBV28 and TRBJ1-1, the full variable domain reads DVKVTQSSRYLVKRTGEKVFLECVQDMDHENMFWYRQDPGLGLRLIYFSYDVKMKEKGDIPEGYSVSREKKERFSLILESASTNQTSMYLCASSLATGPWDTEAFFGQGTRLTVV.

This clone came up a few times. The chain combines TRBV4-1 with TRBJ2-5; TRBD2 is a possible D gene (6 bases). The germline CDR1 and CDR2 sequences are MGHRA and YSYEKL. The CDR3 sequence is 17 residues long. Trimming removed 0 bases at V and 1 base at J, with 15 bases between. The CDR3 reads CASSQDVASDSQETQYF. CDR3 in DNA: TGCGCCAGCAGCCAAGACGTGGCTAGCGACTCCCAAGAGACCCAGTACTTC.

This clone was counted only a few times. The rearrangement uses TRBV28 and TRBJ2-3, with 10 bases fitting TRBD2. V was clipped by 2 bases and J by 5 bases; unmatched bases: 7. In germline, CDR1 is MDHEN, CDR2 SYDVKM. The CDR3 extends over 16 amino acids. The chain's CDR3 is CASSLLASGGGDTQYF. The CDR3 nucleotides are TGTGCCAGCAGTTTACTGGCTAGCGGGGGAGGAGATACGCAGTATTTT.

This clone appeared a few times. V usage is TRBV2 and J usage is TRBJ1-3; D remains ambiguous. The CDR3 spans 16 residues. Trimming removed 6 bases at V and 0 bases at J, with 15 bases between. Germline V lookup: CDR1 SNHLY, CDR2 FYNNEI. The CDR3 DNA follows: TGTGCCAGCAGGAGGACTGCTTCAGACTCTGGAAACACCATATATTTT. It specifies CASRRTASDSGNTIYF.

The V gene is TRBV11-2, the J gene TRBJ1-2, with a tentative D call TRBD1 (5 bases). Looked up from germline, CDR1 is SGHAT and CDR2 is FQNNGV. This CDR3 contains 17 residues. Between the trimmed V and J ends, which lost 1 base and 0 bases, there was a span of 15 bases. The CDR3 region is CASSLAFRQFTNYGYTF. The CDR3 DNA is TGTGCCAGCAGCTTAGCTTTCAGACAGTTCACTAACTATGGCTACACCTTC.

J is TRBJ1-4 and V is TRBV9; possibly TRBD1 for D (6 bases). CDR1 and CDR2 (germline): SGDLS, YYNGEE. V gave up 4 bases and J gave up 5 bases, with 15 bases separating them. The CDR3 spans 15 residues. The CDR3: CASSSRSGANEKLFF. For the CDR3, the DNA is TGTGCCAGCAGCTCTAGATCGGGGGCGAATGAAAAACTGTTTTTT. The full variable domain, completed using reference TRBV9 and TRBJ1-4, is DSGVTQTPKHLITATGQRVTLRCSPRSGDLSVYWYQQSLDQGLQFLIQYYNGEERAKGNILERFSAQQFPDLHSELNLSSLELGDSALYFCASSSRSGANEKLFFGSGTQLSVL.

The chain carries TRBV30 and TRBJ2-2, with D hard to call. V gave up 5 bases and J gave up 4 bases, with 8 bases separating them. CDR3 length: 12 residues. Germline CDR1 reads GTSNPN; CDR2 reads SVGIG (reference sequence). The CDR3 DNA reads TGTGCCTGGGGCAGGCTCACCGGGGAGCTGTTTTTT. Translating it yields CAWGRLTGELFF. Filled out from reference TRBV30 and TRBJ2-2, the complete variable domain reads SQTIHQWPATLVQPVGSPLSLECTVEGTSNPNLYWYRQAAGRGLQLLFYSVGIGQISSEVPQNLSASRPQDRQFILSSKKLLLSDSGFYLCAWGRLTGELFFGEGSRLTVL.

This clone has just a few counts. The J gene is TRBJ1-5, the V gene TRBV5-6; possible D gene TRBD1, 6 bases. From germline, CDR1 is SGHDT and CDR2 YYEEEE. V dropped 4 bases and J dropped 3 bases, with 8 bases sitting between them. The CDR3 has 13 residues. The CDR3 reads CASSQGHNQPQHF. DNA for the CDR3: TGTGCCAGCAGCCAGGGGCACAATCAGCCCCAGCATTTT.

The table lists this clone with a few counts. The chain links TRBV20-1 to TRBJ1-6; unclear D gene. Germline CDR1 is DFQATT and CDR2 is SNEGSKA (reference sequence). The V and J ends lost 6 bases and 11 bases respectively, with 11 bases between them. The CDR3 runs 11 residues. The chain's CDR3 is CSAGDPTPLHF. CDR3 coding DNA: TGCAGTGCCGGAGACCCTACACCCCTCCACTTT.

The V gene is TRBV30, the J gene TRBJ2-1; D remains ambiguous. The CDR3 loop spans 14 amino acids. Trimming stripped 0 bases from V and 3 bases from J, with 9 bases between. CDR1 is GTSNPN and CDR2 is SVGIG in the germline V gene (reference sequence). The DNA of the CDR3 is TGTGCCTGGAGTGTATCTTCAAGCTACAATGAGCAGTTCTTC. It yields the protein CAWSVSSSYNEQFF.

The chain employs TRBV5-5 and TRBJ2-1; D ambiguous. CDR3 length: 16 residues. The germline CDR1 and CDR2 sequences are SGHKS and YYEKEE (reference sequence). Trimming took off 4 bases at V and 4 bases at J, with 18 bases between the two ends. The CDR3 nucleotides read TGTGCCAGCAGCCAAGACTTCGGCGGAACATACAATGAGCAGTTCTTC. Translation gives CASSQDFGGTYNEQFF.

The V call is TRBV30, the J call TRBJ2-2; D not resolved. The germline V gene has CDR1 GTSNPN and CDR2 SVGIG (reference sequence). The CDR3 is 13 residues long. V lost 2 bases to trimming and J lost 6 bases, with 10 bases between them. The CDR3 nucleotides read TGTGCCTGGAGTTCTGGGTTGGCCGGGGAGCTGTTTTTT. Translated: CAWSSGLAGELFF.

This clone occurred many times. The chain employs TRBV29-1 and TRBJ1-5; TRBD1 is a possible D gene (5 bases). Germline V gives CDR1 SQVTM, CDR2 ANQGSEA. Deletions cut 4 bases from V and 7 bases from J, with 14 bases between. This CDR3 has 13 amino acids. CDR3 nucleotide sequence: TGCAGCGTTGGGGACGCCAGAGGCCAGCCCCAGCATTTT. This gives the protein CSVGDARGQPQHF.

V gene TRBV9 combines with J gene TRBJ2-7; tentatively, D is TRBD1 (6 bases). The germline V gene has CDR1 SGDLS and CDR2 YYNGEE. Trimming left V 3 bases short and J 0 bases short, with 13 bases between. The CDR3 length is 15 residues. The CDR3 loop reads CASSARGQSSYEQYF. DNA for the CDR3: TGTGCCAGCAGCGCCCGAGGACAGAGCTCCTACGAGCAGTACTTC.

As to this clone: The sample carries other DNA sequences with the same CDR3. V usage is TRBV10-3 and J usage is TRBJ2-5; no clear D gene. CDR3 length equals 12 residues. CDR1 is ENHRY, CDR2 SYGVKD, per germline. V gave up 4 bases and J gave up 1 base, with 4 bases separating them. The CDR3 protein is CAISGSQETQYF. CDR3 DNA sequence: TGTGCCATCAGTGGCAGCCAAGAGACCCAGTACTTC.

The chain's CDR3 is CASSLVAGEGQYF. DNA of the CDR3: TGTGCCAGCAGCTTAGTCGCCGGAGAAGGGCAGTACTTC. The V call is TRBV7-9, the J call TRBJ2-7; D remains ambiguous. Germline V gene data show CDR1 as SEHNR and CDR2 as FQNEAQ (reference sequence). CDR3 size: 13 residues. V lost 1 base, J lost 9 bases, and 13 bases lay in between.

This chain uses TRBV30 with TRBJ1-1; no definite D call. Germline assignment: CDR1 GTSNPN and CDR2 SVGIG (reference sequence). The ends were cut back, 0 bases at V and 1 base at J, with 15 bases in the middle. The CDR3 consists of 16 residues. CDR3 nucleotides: TGTGCCTGGAGTGTAATCGGCCCCCGCCGGAACACTGAAGCTTTCTTT. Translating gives CAWSVIGPRRNTEAFF.

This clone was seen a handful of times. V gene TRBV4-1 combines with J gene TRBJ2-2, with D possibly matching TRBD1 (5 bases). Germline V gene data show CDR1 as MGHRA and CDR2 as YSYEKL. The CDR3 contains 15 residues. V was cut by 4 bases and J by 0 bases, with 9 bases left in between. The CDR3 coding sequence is TGCGCCAGCAGCCCCCGCAGGGCGAACACCGGGGAGCTGTTTTTT. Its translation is CASSPRRANTGELFF.

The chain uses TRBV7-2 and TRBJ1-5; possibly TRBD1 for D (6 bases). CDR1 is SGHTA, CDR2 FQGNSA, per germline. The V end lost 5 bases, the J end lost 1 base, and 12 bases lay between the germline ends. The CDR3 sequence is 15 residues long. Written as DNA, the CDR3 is TGTGCCAGCAGCGTCGGACAGACAAGCAATCAGCCCCAGCATTTT. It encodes CASSVGQTSNQPQHF.

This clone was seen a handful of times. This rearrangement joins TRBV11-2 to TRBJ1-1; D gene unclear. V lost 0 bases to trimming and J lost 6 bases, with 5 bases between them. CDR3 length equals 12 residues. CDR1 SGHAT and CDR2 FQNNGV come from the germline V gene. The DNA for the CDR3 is TGTGCCAGCAGCTTAGAGTTCCCTGAAGCTTTCTTT. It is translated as CASSLEFPEAFF.

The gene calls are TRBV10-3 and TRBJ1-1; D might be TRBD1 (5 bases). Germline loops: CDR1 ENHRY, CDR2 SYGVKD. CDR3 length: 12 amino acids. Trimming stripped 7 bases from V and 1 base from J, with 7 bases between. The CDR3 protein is CAIKGRNTEAFF. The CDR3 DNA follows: TGTGCCATCAAGGGGAGGAACACTGAAGCTTTCTTT.

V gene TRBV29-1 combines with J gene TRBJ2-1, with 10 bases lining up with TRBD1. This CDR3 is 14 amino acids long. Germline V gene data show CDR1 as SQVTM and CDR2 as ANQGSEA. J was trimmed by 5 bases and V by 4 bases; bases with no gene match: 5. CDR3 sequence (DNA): TGCAGCGTTGCGGGACAGGGGACTCACAATGAGCAGTTCTTC. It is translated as CSVAGQGTHNEQFF.

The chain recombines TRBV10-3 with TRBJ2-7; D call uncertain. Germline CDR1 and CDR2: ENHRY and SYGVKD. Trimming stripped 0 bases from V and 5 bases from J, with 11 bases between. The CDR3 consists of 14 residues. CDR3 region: CAISESAEEDEQYF. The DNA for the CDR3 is TGTGCCATCAGTGAGTCGGCGGAAGAGGACGAGCAGTACTTC.

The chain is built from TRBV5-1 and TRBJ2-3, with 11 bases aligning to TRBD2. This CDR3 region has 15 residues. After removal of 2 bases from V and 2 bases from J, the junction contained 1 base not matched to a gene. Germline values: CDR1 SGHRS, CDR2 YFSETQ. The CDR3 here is CASSLLAGDTDTQYF. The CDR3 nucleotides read TGCGCCAGCAGCTTACTAGCGGGGGACACAGATACGCAGTATTTT.